The sequence of this TCR beta chain was determined in a study of T cell responses to AZD1222 COVID-19 vaccine. Generated by immunoSEQ multiplex PCR, the TCRdb table keeps only in-frame clones and is missing some. The table shows under 150,000 clones, with 80% to 90% occurring only once. The CDR3 has 15 amino acids. This clone has just one count. Source: peripheral blood, taken 28 days after the second AZD1222 dose. The gene calls are TRBV21-1 and TRBJ1-1. TRBV21-1 is listed as a pseudogene. The TCR was taken from an adult who received the AZD1222 COVID-19 vaccine. CDR3 amino acids: CASSKKEKMNTEAFF. DNA for the CDR3: TGTGCCAGCAGCAAAAAGGAAAAAATGAACACTGAAGCTTTCTTT.